Below, 18 T cell receptor beta chains from the same sample are listed, as sequenced in a study of Ad26.COV2.S vaccination and SARS-CoV-2 variants. As for treatment: about 20 received Ad26.COV2.S at low or high dose, single or two shots; 5 received placebo; per-sample allocation not given. At day 63 after the first vaccine or placebo injection, samples were drawn. Using immunoSEQ multiplex PCR, the repertoire was profiled, and TCRdb retains in-frame clones only, with some absent. The sample yields approximately 420,000 clones, less than 90% seen once. The sequences come from peripheral blood, collected in a trial of Ad26.COV2.S vaccine versus placebo. These receptors came from a person between 18 and 60 years old who received the Ad26.COV2.S COVID-19 vaccine or a placebo.

The V and J genes are TRBV2 and TRBJ1-4; 7 bases line up with TRBD1. The CDR3 contains 12 residues. V lost 4 bases to trimming and J lost 10 bases; unmatched junction nucleotides: 3. Germline CDR1 and CDR2: SNHLY and FYNNEI. The CDR3 spells CASSGRDRKLFF. CDR3 DNA: TGTGCCAGCAGTGGCCGGGACAGAAAACTGTTTTTT.

This clone occurred once. The genes are TRBV19 and TRBJ2-7, with 9 bases identical to TRBD1. CDR3 size: 14 residues. V gave up 5 bases and J gave up 3 bases; unmatched junction bases: 5. The germline V gene encodes CDR1 LNHDA and CDR2 SQIVND (reference sequence). CDR3 bases: TGTGCCAGTAGTTGGGACAGGGAGGGCTACGAGCAGTACTTC. Translation: CASSWDREGYEQYF.

J is TRBJ2-1 and V is TRBV11-3; 7 nucleotides agree with TRBD2. Germline V gene sequence: CDR1 SGHNT, CDR2 YENEEA. CDR3 length equals 17 residues. Trimming removed 5 bases from V and 2 bases from J; junction bases left unmatched: 12. The CDR3 coding sequence is TGTGCCAGCAGCCCACGCCGAGGGCTAGCGGCCTACAATGAGCAGTTCTTC. This codes for CASSPRRGLAAYNEQFF.

This sequence joins TRBV6-1 and TRBJ1-5; D unresolved. This CDR3 has 12 amino acids. V was pared by 0 bases and J by 7 bases, with 4 bases between. The V gene's germline CDR1 is MNHNS and CDR2 SASEGT. CDR3 loop: CASSEALQPQHF. The CDR3 region has the DNA TGTGCCAGCAGTGAAGCATTACAGCCCCAGCATTTT.

V and J are TRBV6-2 or TRBV6-3 and TRBJ2-2; TRBD2 aligns across 12 bases. Germline CDR1 is MNHEY and CDR2 is SVGEGT. V dropped 4 bases and J dropped 3; count of bases not matched to a gene: 3. The CDR3 consists of 16 residues. CDR3: CASSFRTSGDTGELFF. The CDR3 coding sequence is TGTGCCAGCAGTTTCCGGACTAGCGGGGACACCGGGGAGCTGTTTTTT.

The chain has TRBV5-1 and TRBJ1-6; no clear D. CDR1 is SGHRS, CDR2 YFSETQ, per germline. The CDR3 length is 13 residues. V was trimmed by 4 bases and J by 10 bases, leaving 12 bases between them. CDR3 in amino acids: CASSQDAGSPLHF. CDR3 sequence (DNA): TGCGCCAGCAGCCAGGATGCGGGGTCACCCCTCCACTTT.

The chain is built from TRBV5-6 and TRBJ1-2; D uncertain. V shed 2 bases and J shed 8 bases, with 7 bases lying between them. Looked up from germline, CDR1 is SGHDT and CDR2 is YYEEEE. This CDR3 region has 11 residues. The DNA of the CDR3 is TGTGCCAGCAGCTTCTTATCGGGCTACACCTTC. This sequence encodes CASSFLSGYTF.

On this clone itself: Other DNA sequences in this sample translate to the same CDR3. The chain uses TRBV18 and TRBJ2-5; 8 bases align to TRBD1. From germline, CDR1 is KGHSH and CDR2 LQKENI. The CDR3 consists of 14 residues. V was clipped by 6 bases and J by 2 bases; unmatched bases: 5. The CDR3 DNA is TGTGCCAGCTCCCCCGGGACAGGTCAAGAGACCCAGTACTTC. It is translated as CASSPGTGQETQYF.

This chain joins TRBV6-1 and TRBJ1-5; no reliable D call. Trimming took 1 base from V and 8 from J, leaving 6 bases between them. The CDR3 consists of 12 residues. The V gene's germline CDR1 is MNHNS and CDR2 SASEGT. The CDR3 loop is CASSEGWEPQHF. As DNA, the CDR3 is TGTGCCAGCAGTGAAGGATGGGAGCCCCAGCATTTT.

J is TRBJ2-2 and V is TRBV10-2, with TRBD2 as a possible D gene (6 bases). The CDR3 runs to 15 residues. V was cut by 11 bases and J by 5 bases, with 21 bases left in between. Germline V gene lookup returns CDR1 WSHSY and CDR2 SAAADI. CDR3 DNA: TGCGCCTCCTCCCCGGGGGAGCTAGATACCGGGGAGCTGTTTTTT. As protein: CASSPGELDTGELFF.

The rearrangement joins TRBV10-2 to TRBJ2-1; 11 bases map to TRBD2. V lost 4 bases and J lost 0; bases outside the gene matches: 14. Germline assignment: CDR1 WSHSY and CDR2 SAAADI. CDR3 size: 20 residues. DNA of the CDR3: TGCGCCAGCAGTGTTGAGTCGGGACTAGCGGTGGCAAGCTCCTACAATGAGCAGTTCTTC. As protein: CASSVESGLAVASSYNEQFF.

V and J are TRBV7-6 and TRBJ1-1; D gene ambiguous. Germline CDR1 SGHVS, CDR2 FNYEAQ. Trimming removed 1 base from V and 2 bases from J, with 14 bases in between. This CDR3 region has 16 residues. The CDR3 region has the DNA TGTGCCAGCAGCTTAGATGGTACAGTCATCAACACTGAAGCTTTCTTT. Its protein is CASSLDGTVINTEAFF. Full variable domain (outside the CDR3, taken from reference TRBV7-6 and TRBJ1-1): GAGVSQSPRYKVTKRGQDVALRCDPISGHVSLYWYRQALGQGPEFLTYFNYEAQQDKSGLPNDRFSAERPEGSISTLTIQRTEQRDSAMYRCASSLDGTVINTEAFFGQGTRLTVV.

The chain is built from TRBV4-3 and TRBJ2-7; 10 bases are shared with TRBD1. This CDR3 comprises 14 residues. Unmatched junction bases numbered 5, after V lost 4 bases and J lost 5 bases. Germline V gene data show CDR1 as LGHNA and CDR2 as YSLEER. The CDR3 region is CASSPMDRGNEQYF. CDR3 in DNA: TGCGCCAGCAGCCCAATGGACAGGGGGAACGAGCAGTACTTC.

The chain links TRBV2 to TRBJ2-7; 9 positions match TRBD2. The CDR3 is 16 amino acids. The germline V gene encodes CDR1 SNHLY and CDR2 FYNNEI. With 8 bases clipped from V and 2 bases from J, the junction kept 13 bases outside the gene matches. CDR3 sequence (DNA): TGTGCCAGCTCTGAGGAAGCGGGGGGACCTACCTACGAGCAGTACTTC. It yields the protein CASSEEAGGPTYEQYF.

This sequence joins TRBV13 and TRBJ1-3, with 8 bases aligning to TRBD1. The CDR3 contains 17 residues. V was pared by 5 bases and J by 0 bases, with 9 bases of the junction left unmatched. Germline V CDR1 and CDR2: PRHDT, FYEKMQ (reference sequence). CDR3 coding DNA: TGTGCCAGCAGCCCAGGGACAGGCCGGTACTCTGGAAACACCATATATTTT. It translates to CASSPGTGRYSGNTIYF.

V gene TRBV9 combines with J gene TRBJ1-1, with 7 bases lining up with TRBD1. V dropped 4 bases and J dropped 0; count of bases not matched to a gene: 9. This CDR3 spans 16 amino acids. Germline-derived CDR1 and CDR2 are SGDLS and YYNGEE. CDR3 in amino acids: CASSPQGGGMNTEAFF. DNA of the CDR3: TGTGCCAGCAGCCCCCAGGGGGGGGGCATGAACACTGAAGCTTTCTTT.

The chain recombines TRBV6-5 with TRBJ2-2, with D tentatively TRBD2 (5 bases). V dropped 4 bases and J dropped 0 bases, with 9 bases sitting between them. This CDR3 spans 15 amino acids. In germline, CDR1 is MNHEY, CDR2 SVGAGI. The CDR3 here is CASSSPSSNTGELFF. In DNA form, the CDR3 reads TGTGCCAGCAGTTCGCCTAGCTCGAACACCGGGGAGCTGTTTTTT.

The chain recombines TRBV7-2 with TRBJ2-2; 9 positions match TRBD1. This CDR3 is 14 amino acids long. CDR1 and CDR2 from the germline V gene are SGHTA and FQGNSA. After removal of 5 bases from V and 7 bases from J, the junction contained 5 bases not matched to a gene. CDR3 loop: CASSPRQGVGELFF. In nucleotides, the CDR3 is TGTGCCAGCAGCCCGAGACAGGGGGTCGGGGAGCTGTTTTTT.